Listed below are T cell receptor beta chains from one sample, sequenced in a study of T-cell memory formation after mild COVID-19. One entry per CDR3 protein, called by TCRdb with MiXCR from the 5' RACE reads. The sample has over 500,000 distinct CDR3 sequences, 15% to 20% seen once. The sample consisted of PBMCs or a T cell subset sorted from them (not recorded which). The receptor source for this set is an adult woman who had mild COVID-19 (a few samples of this study predate the infection). Cell type and time point are not known. Both conserved end residues are part of each CDR3. The D gene is left open where the match is weak. Not all rows give a size; the values are once, few, many and, for expanded clones, a class.

CDR3 | DNA | V | D | size | J
CASSIGGLAGDEQFF | TGCGCCAGCAGCATTGGGGGACTAGCGGGAGATGAGCAGTTCTTC | TRBV5-1 | TRBD2 | few | TRBJ2-1
CASTGLGGRQETQYF | TGTGCCAGTACCGGACTGGGAGGGCGCCAAGAGACCCAGTACTTC | TRBV19 | TRBD2 | NA | TRBJ2-5
CSATNGQPNTEAFF | TGCAGTGCTACCAATGGACAGCCGAACACTGAAGCTTTCTTT | TRBV20-1 | NA | NA | TRBJ1-1
CASSQEGAQGQDTQYF | TGTGCCAGCAGCCAAGAGGGGGCACAAGGGCAAGATACGCAGTATTTT | TRBV3-1 | NA | NA | TRBJ2-3
CASRRYNEQFF | TGTGCCAGCAGGCGGTACAATGAGCAGTTCTTC | TRBV27 | NA | many | TRBJ2-1
CASSLASGRQAEAFF | TGTGCCAGCAGCTTAGCGTCAGGGCGCCAGGCTGAAGCTTTCTTT | TRBV13 | NA | NA | TRBJ1-1
CASRPLAGSSYNEQFF | TGTGCCAGCAGACCTCTAGCGGGGAGCTCCTACAATGAGCAGTTCTTC | TRBV7-9 | TRBD2 | many | TRBJ2-1
CAISKTSGRGTQYF | TGTGCCATCAGCAAGACTAGCGGGAGAGGTACGCAGTATTTT | TRBV10-3 | TRBD2 | few | TRBJ2-3
CASSRRTGGYGYTF | TGTGCCAGCAGTCGGAGGACAGGCGGCTATGGCTACACCTTC | TRBV2 | TRBD1 | few | TRBJ1-2
CASSGVAGGEQYF | TGCGCCAGCAGCGGGGTAGCGGGAGGCGAGCAGTACTTC | TRBV5-1 | TRBD2 | few | TRBJ2-7
CASSPSGQTSGELFF | TGCGCCAGCAGCCCCTCGGGGCAGACGTCCGGGGAGCTGTTTTTT | TRBV5-1 | NA | NA | TRBJ2-2
CASSLIRQLNTEAFF | TGTGCCAGCAGCTTAATCCGACAGCTGAACACTGAAGCTTTCTTT | TRBV7-3 | NA | NA | TRBJ1-1
CASSPVETQYF | TGTGCCAGCAGCCCCGTGGAGACCCAGTACTTC | TRBV7-2 | NA | many | TRBJ2-5
CASRPAMNYGYTF | TGCGCCAGCAGGCCAGCGATGAACTATGGCTACACCTTC | TRBV5-1 | NA | few | TRBJ1-2
CASSQDLGSSETQYF | TGCGCCAGCAGCCAAGACCTGGGTAGTTCGGAGACCCAGTACTTC | TRBV4-1 | NA | NA | TRBJ2-5
CASSPGHTYNEQFF | TGTGCCAGCAGCCCGGGACATACCTACAATGAGCAGTTCTTC | TRBV4-2 | NA | many | TRBJ2-1
CASSFGTSGGRENEQFF | TGCGCCAGCAGCTTCGGGACTAGCGGGGGGAGGGAGAATGAGCAGTTCTTC | TRBV4-3 | TRBD2 | NA | TRBJ2-1
CASSEVPGWDTQYF | TGTGCCAGCAGTGAAGTGCCAGGATGGGATACGCAGTATTTT | TRBV2 | NA | few | TRBJ2-3
CASSEQGKGYTF | TGCGCCAGCAGCGAACAGGGGAAAGGCTACACCTTC | TRBV5-1 | TRBD1 | NA | TRBJ1-2
CATSRGLDSDEQYF | TGTGCCACCAGCAGAGGACTGGATTCGGACGAGCAGTACTTC | TRBV15 | NA | NA | TRBJ2-7
CASSYKTLRSSYEQYF | TGTGCCAGCAGCTATAAGACACTTAGGAGCTCCTACGAGCAGTACTTC | TRBV5-6 | NA | NA | TRBJ2-7
CASSSGQGGYTF | TGTGCCAGCAGTTCCGGACAGGGGGGCTACACCTTC | TRBV12-3/TRBV12-4 | TRBD1 | NA | TRBJ1-2
CASSLVGGYNEQFF | TGCGCCAGCAGCTTGGTAGGGGGGTACAATGAGCAGTTCTTC | TRBV5-1 | NA | many | TRBJ2-1
CAISESGRAYEQYF | TGTGCCATCAGTGAGTCGGGCAGGGCCTACGAGCAGTACTTC | TRBV10-3 | NA | once | TRBJ2-7
CATSRDSLGDEQFF | TGTGCCACCAGCAGAGACTCCCTTGGGGATGAGCAGTTCTTC | TRBV15 | NA | NA | TRBJ2-1
CASTFRRGSNTEAFF | TGTGCCAGCACCTTCCGCAGGGGTTCGAACACTGAAGCTTTCTTT | TRBV7-2 | NA | NA | TRBJ1-1
CATSEPGQGRYNEQFF | TGTGCCACCAGTGAACCAGGACAGGGGAGGTACAATGAGCAGTTCTTC | TRBV24-1 | TRBD1 | few | TRBJ2-1
CASSQSDRAETQYF | TGTGCCAGCAGCCAATCGGACAGGGCCGAGACCCAGTACTTC | TRBV7-9 | TRBD1 | few | TRBJ2-5
CASSRIWGQNTGELFF | TGTGCCAGCAGCCGAATTTGGGGACAGAACACCGGGGAGCTGTTTTTT | TRBV7-9 | NA | NA | TRBJ2-2
CASSLATGGVSTEAFF | TGTGCCAGCAGCTTGGCAACAGGGGGTGTATCCACTGAAGCTTTCTTT | TRBV7-9 | TRBD1 | NA | TRBJ1-1
CASSLPSGAREELFF | TGCGCCAGCAGCTTACCTAGCGGCGCTAGAGAGGAGCTGTTTTTT | TRBV5-1 | TRBD2 | NA | TRBJ2-2
CASSSYRYDTLNEKLFF | TGTGCCAGCAGCTCGTACCGATATGACACGTTAAATGAAAAACTGTTTTTT | TRBV5-6 | NA | many | TRBJ1-4
CASSWLDPNTGELFF | TGCGCCAGCAGCTGGTTGGACCCTAACACCGGGGAGCTGTTTTTT | TRBV5-1 | NA | NA | TRBJ2-2
CASSRDRGIAETQYF | TGTGCCAGCAGTCGGGACAGGGGGATCGCAGAGACCCAGTACTTC | TRBV3-1 | TRBD1 | few | TRBJ2-5
CASSLALERRGTIGGYTF | TGTGCCAGCAGCTTAGCTTTGGAGCGGAGAGGGACTATTGGTGGCTACACCTTC | TRBV7-2 | NA | once | TRBJ1-2
CASSEIGTAYEQYF | TGTGCCAGCAGCGAAATTGGCACTGCCTACGAGCAGTACTTC | TRBV6-2/TRBV6-3 | NA | few | TRBJ2-7
CASSPGTSGMETQYF | TGTGCCAGCAGCCCGGGGACTAGCGGGATGGAGACCCAGTACTTC | TRBV7-9 | TRBD2 | few | TRBJ2-5
CATSLGLGVETQYF | TGTGCCACCAGCCTTGGACTCGGGGTGGAGACCCAGTACTTC | TRBV24-1 | NA | NA | TRBJ2-5
CASTGTGRYEQYF | TGTGCCAGCACCGGGACAGGGCGCTACGAGCAGTACTTC | TRBV7-2 | TRBD1 | many | TRBJ2-7
CATSDRDRGHGANVLTF | TGTGCCACCAGTGATCGGGACAGGGGGCACGGGGCCAACGTCCTGACTTTC | TRBV24-1 | TRBD1 | NA | TRBJ2-6
CASSLRTSAGGDTQYF | TGTGCCAGCAGCCTACGGACTAGCGCCGGCGGGGATACGCAGTATTTT | TRBV7-9 | TRBD2 | NA | TRBJ2-3
CASSLGPDRHTEAFF | TGTGCCAGCAGCTTAGGCCCCGACAGACACACTGAAGCTTTCTTT | TRBV11-2 | NA | few | TRBJ1-1
CASSQTGRWSGNTIYF | TGTGCCAGCAGCCAAACAGGGAGGTGGTCTGGAAACACCATATATTTT | TRBV14 | NA | NA | TRBJ1-3
CSARDLREARQPQHF | TGCAGTGCTAGAGATCTCAGGGAGGCACGACAGCCCCAGCATTTT | TRBV20-1 | NA | NA | TRBJ1-5
CASSLAIPRTGKRTGGPWGDTQYF | TGTGCCAGCAGCTTAGCCATCCCACGTACAGGGAAGAGAACCGGAGGACCATGGGGAGATACGCAGTATTTT | TRBV7-2 | NA | many | TRBJ2-3
CASRPTGIRVNEQFF | TGTGCCAGCAGACCTACAGGGATACGGGTAAATGAGCAGTTCTTC | TRBV28 | NA | NA | TRBJ2-1
CASRVLWTNLQETQYF | TGTGCCAGCAGGGTTCTTTGGACTAACCTCCAAGAGACCCAGTACTTC | TRBV7-8 | NA | NA | TRBJ2-5
CSARVGNYGYTF | TGCAGTGCTAGAGTAGGGAACTATGGCTACACCTTC | TRBV20-1 | NA | few | TRBJ1-2
CSAIERMNEQFF | TGCAGTGCAATTGAGAGGATGAATGAGCAGTTCTTC | TRBV20-1 | NA | NA | TRBJ2-1